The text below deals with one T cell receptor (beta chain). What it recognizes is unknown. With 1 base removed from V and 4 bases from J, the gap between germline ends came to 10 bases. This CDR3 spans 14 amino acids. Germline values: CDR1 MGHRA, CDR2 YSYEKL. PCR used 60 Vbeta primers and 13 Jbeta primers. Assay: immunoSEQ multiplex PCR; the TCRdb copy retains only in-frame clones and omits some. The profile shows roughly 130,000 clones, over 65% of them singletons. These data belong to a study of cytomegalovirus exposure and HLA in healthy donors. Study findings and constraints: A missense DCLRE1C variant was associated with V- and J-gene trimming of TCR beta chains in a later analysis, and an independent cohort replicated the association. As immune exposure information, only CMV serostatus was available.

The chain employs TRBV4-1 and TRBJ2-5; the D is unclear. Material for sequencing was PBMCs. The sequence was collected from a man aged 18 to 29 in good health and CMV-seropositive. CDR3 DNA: TGCGCCAGCAGCCAAGGGTCGGGTTTAGAGACCCAGTACTTC. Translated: CASSQGSGLETQYF.